These 23 T cell receptor beta chains were all obtained from the same sample, sequenced in a study of T cell responses to AZD1222 COVID-19 vaccine. The protocol was immunoSEQ multiplex PCR, while the TCRdb copy is restricted to in-frame clones and leaves out a portion. The table shows about 83,000 clones, with more than 70% occurring only once. The specimen comprised peripheral blood, sampled on day 0 of AZD1222 vaccination. The source is an adult in good health.

The V and J genes are TRBV4-3 and TRBJ1-4; 7 bases agree with TRBD1. CDR3 length: 15 residues. Germline V gene lookup returns CDR1 LGHNA and CDR2 YSLEER. V lost 4 bases and J lost 6; bases outside the gene matches: 8. In DNA, the CDR3 is TGCGCCAGCAGCCCCGGCGACAGGGAGCATGAAAAACTGTTTTTT. It translates to CASSPGDREHEKLFF.

The rearrangement links TRBV7-9 to TRBJ1-1; 7 positions agree with TRBD1. The CDR3 extends over 14 amino acids. V was pared by 11 bases and J by 5 bases, with 14 bases of the junction left unmatched. Germline CDR1 and CDR2: SEHNR and FQNEAQ (reference sequence). DNA for the CDR3: TGTGCCGTCGGGAGGGGGCGAAGGGAGACTGAAGCTTTCTTT. Translating it yields CAVGRGRRETEAFF. The full variable domain, completed using reference TRBV7-9 and TRBJ1-1, is DTGVSQNPRHKITKRGQNVTFRCDPISEHNRLYWYRQTLGQGPEFLTYFQNEAQLEKSRLLSDRFSAERPKGSFSTLEIQRTEQGDSAMYLCAVGRGRRETEAFFGQGTRLTVV.

J is TRBJ1-4 and V is TRBV4-1; D is ambiguous. CDR3 length: 14 amino acids. Germline V lookup: CDR1 MGHRA, CDR2 YSYEKL. V was trimmed by 4 bases and J by 5 bases, leaving 11 bases between them. CDR3 DNA: TGCGCCAGCAGCCTAATGGGGTTGAATGAAAAACTGTTTTTT. Its translation is CASSLMGLNEKLFF.

This clone turned up a few times. The chain links TRBV30 to TRBJ2-7, with 9 bases that match TRBD1. Germline-derived CDR1 and CDR2 are GTSNPN and SVGIG (reference sequence). J gave up 7 bases and V 2 bases, and 9 bases lay outside the gene matches. The CDR3 is 14 amino acids. CDR3 loop: CAWSSVQGAGEQYF. CDR3 DNA sequence: TGTGCCTGGAGTTCTGTACAGGGGGCGGGTGAGCAGTACTTC. Drawing the rest from reference TRBV30 and TRBJ2-7, the complete variable domain is SQTIHQWPATLVQPVGSPLSLECTVEGTSNPNLYWYRQAAGRGLQLLFYSVGIGQISSEVPQNLSASRPQDRQFILSSKKLLLSDSGFYLCAWSSVQGAGEQYFGPGTRLTVT.

With respect to this clone: The sample carries other DNA sequences with the same CDR3. The rearrangement links TRBV18 to TRBJ1-1; D gene uncertain. This CDR3 spans 13 amino acids. The V end was cut by 0 bases, the J end by 1 base, with 3 bases between. Germline CDR1 reads KGHSH; CDR2 reads LQKENI. In DNA, the CDR3 is TGTGCCAGCTCACCACCACAGAACACTGAAGCTTTCTTT. Residues: CASSPPQNTEAFF. Complete variable domain (other parts from reference TRBV18 and TRBJ1-1): NAGVMQNPRHLVRRRGQEARLRCSPMKGHSHVYWYRQLPEEGLKFMVYLQKENIIDESGMPKERFSAEFPKEGPSILRIQQVVRGDSAAYFCASSPPQNTEAFFGQGTRLTVV.

In this sample, this clone turned up a few times. V and J are TRBV7-2 and TRBJ2-2, with 7 bases that match TRBD1. In germline, CDR1 is SGHTA, CDR2 FQGNSA. The V gene end was trimmed by 5 bases and the J gene end by 4 bases; junction bases not matched to a gene: 7. This CDR3 comprises 15 residues. CDR3 coding DNA: TGTGCCAGCAGCCCCCGGACAGGTCCCACCGGGGAGCTGTTTTTT. It translates to CASSPRTGPTGELFF.

This clone was observed a few times. The V call is TRBV27, the J call TRBJ2-3; D remains unclear. V was cut by 7 bases and J by 0 bases, with 11 bases left in between. CDR3 length: 14 residues. Germline assignment: CDR1 MNHEY and CDR2 SMNVEV (reference sequence). CDR3: CASTRLLSTDTQYF. For the CDR3, the DNA is TGTGCCAGCACCCGACTCCTTAGCACAGATACGCAGTATTTT.

This chain links TRBV7-2 with TRBJ1-2; D call uncertain. The CDR3 spans 12 residues. Trimming shortened V by 5 bases and J by 6 bases, and 10 bases separated the two germline ends. Germline values: CDR1 SGHTA, CDR2 FQGNSA. The CDR3 sequence: CASSPGPNGYTF. DNA of the CDR3: TGTGCCAGCAGCCCCGGACCTAATGGCTACACCTTC.

The rearrangement links TRBV19 to TRBJ2-7; 10 bases are shared with TRBD2. After removal of 5 bases from V and 3 bases from J, the junction contained 13 bases not matched to a gene. The germline gives CDR1 LNHDA, CDR2 SQIVND (reference sequence). This CDR3 comprises 17 residues. CDR3 DNA sequence: TGTGCCAGTAGTCATAGCGGGGGGCCATCGGACTACTACGAGCAGTACTTC. This translates into CASSHSGGPSDYYEQYF.

This clone was recorded only once. V usage is TRBV10-1 and J usage is TRBJ2-2, with D maybe TRBD1 (8 bases). The CDR3 totals 14 residues. Trimming took 11 bases from V and 5 from J, leaving 18 bases between them. CDR1 is WNHNN, CDR2 SYGVQD, per germline (reference sequence). As DNA, the CDR3 is TGCGCCTCCTCAGACAGGGGAGGGACCGGGGAGCTGTTTTTT. Its translation: CASSDRGGTGELFF.

V is TRBV6-1 and J is TRBJ1-5; no clear D. The CDR3 is made up of 16 amino acids. V shed 1 base and J shed 5 bases, with 15 bases lying between them. Germline V gives CDR1 MNHNS, CDR2 SASEGT. The CDR3 is CASSEVIRRVDQPQHF. Here the CDR3 DNA reads TGTGCCAGCAGTGAAGTTATTCGGAGAGTGGATCAGCCCCAGCATTTT.

As DNA, the CDR3 is TGTGCCAGCAGCCCCCCGGCACTAGCGGGAGTTGATACGCAGTATTTT. It translates to CASSPPALAGVDTQYF. The rearrangement joins TRBV3-1 (or the pseudogene TRBV3-2) to TRBJ2-3; 11 bases map to TRBD2. V trimming: 4 bases; J trimming: 6 bases; junction bases outside the gene matches: 9. The CDR3 is 16 amino acids. Germline CDR1 LGHDT, CDR2 YNNKEL (reference sequence).

The gene calls are TRBV4-1 and TRBJ2-1; 8 positions match TRBD1. The CDR3 has 15 residues. V shed 0 bases and J 8 bases; nucleotides not matched to a gene: 6. Per germline, CDR1 MGHRA and CDR2 YSYEKL. The CDR3 loop reads CASSQDPQGADEQFF. As DNA, the CDR3 is TGCGCCAGCAGCCAAGATCCGCAGGGGGCTGATGAGCAGTTCTTC.

The chain has TRBV9 and TRBJ2-7; 9 nucleotides line up with TRBD2. Germline loops: CDR1 SGDLS, CDR2 YYNGEE. J lost 3 bases, V lost 2 bases, and 6 bases had no gene match. The CDR3 contains 15 residues. The CDR3 reads CASSVLGLANYEQYF. The CDR3 coding sequence is TGTGCCAGCAGCGTTTTAGGACTAGCGAACTACGAGCAGTACTTC.

This clone was found a few times. The V gene is TRBV6-5, the J gene TRBJ2-1; a possible D gene is TRBD1 (6 bases). This CDR3 has 14 amino acids. The V end was cut by 8 bases, the J end by 0 bases, with 11 bases between. Per the germline V gene, CDR1 is MNHEY and CDR2 is SVGAGI. CDR3 in amino acids: CASPQGSSYNEQFF. The CDR3 DNA follows: TGTGCCAGCCCCCAGGGGAGCTCCTACAATGAGCAGTTCTTC.

The chain is built from TRBV28 and TRBJ2-1; D gene uncertain. CDR1 and CDR2 from the germline V gene are MDHEN and SYDVKM. This CDR3 spans 13 amino acids. V was cut by 6 bases and J by 0 bases, with 6 bases left in between. CDR3 bases: TGTGCCAGCAGACAAAGCTCCTACAATGAGCAGTTCTTC. As protein: CASRQSSYNEQFF.

This clone appeared a few times. The chain's CDR3 is CASSPGPGQGSGANVLTF. The DNA of the CDR3 is TGTGCCAGCAGCCCTGGTCCGGGACAGGGCTCTGGGGCCAACGTCCTGACTTTC. The chain joins TRBV7-6 to TRBJ2-6; 9 bases are shared with TRBD1. This CDR3 is built from 18 residues. Losses at the gene ends were 5 bases for V and 0 bases for J; bases not matched to a gene: 8. Germline CDR1 reads SGHVS; CDR2 reads FNYEAQ.

The genes are TRBV12-3 or TRBV12-4 and TRBJ2-7; the D is unclear. The CDR3 loop spans 13 amino acids. V was shortened by 2 bases and J by 2 bases, with 7 bases between the two germline ends. The CDR3 loop reads CASSLLGAYEQYF. The CDR3 DNA reads TGTGCCAGCAGTTTACTAGGAGCCTACGAGCAGTACTTC.

This chain uses TRBV19 with TRBJ2-2, with 9 nucleotides matching TRBD1. Germline lookup yields CDR1 LNHDA and CDR2 SQIVND (reference sequence). V gave up 6 bases and J gave up 0 bases; unmatched junction bases: 5. The CDR3 has 16 amino acids. For the CDR3, the DNA is TGTGCCAGTAGAGGGAGACAGGGGGCGAACACCGGGGAGCTGTTTTTT. It yields the protein CASRGRQGANTGELFF.

J is TRBJ1-5 and V is TRBV18; D perhaps matches TRBD1 (5 bases). Trimming took 1 base from V and 0 from J, leaving 19 bases between them. This CDR3 is 19 amino acids long. Germline CDR1 and CDR2: KGHSH and LQKENI. The CDR3: CASSPLGFFGANSNQPQHF. As DNA, the CDR3 is TGTGCCAGCTCACCACTTGGGTTCTTCGGGGCCAATAGCAATCAGCCCCAGCATTTT.

The chain is built from TRBV10-3 and TRBJ2-1, with no clear D. Germline CDR1 ENHRY, CDR2 SYGVKD. The CDR3 length is 13 residues. V lost 10 bases and J lost 8, with 18 bases in between. The CDR3, as DNA: TGTGCCACCATTATCTCTCTGGGGTATGAGCAGTTCTTC. Translating gives CATIISLGYEQFF.

The chain links TRBV19 to TRBJ1-4; 7 bases align to TRBD1. J gave up 7 bases and V 4 bases, and 6 bases lay outside the gene matches. CDR3 size: 14 residues. Germline V CDR1 and CDR2: LNHDA, SQIVND (reference sequence). This chain's CDR3 is CASSTTGVGEKLFF. The CDR3, as DNA: TGTGCCAGTAGTACCACAGGGGTCGGTGAAAAACTGTTTTTT. Looking up the rest from reference TRBV19 and TRBJ1-4 gives the full variable domain: DGGITQSPKYLFRKEGQNVTLSCEQNLNHDAMYWYRQDPGQGLRLIYYSQIVNDFQKGDIAEGYSVSREKKESFPLTVTSAQKNPTAFYLCASSTTGVGEKLFFGSGTQLSVL.

This clone showed up just a few times. V is TRBV6-1 and J is TRBJ1-1; D is uncertain. V dropped 2 bases and J dropped 4 bases, with 11 bases sitting between them. This CDR3 comprises 14 residues. From germline, CDR1 is MNHNS and CDR2 SASEGT. The CDR3 is CASSEISGLTEAFF. The DNA of the CDR3 is TGTGCCAGCAGTGAAATAAGTGGCCTCACTGAAGCTTTCTTT.